This passage covers 20 T cell receptor beta chains from one sample sequenced in a study of blood T cell repertoires in COVID-19. Repertoires were generated with immunoSEQ multiplex PCR, while TCRdb's copy carries only in-frame clones and drops some. Here the sample spans roughly 59,000 clones, around 80% being singletons. Sequences were obtained from peripheral blood. These receptors were taken from a man of 80 years or more with acute or convalescent COVID-19.

This chain links TRBV11-2 with TRBJ2-2; D is uncertain. Germline V CDR1 and CDR2: SGHAT, FQNNGV. V lost 7 bases to trimming and J lost 0 bases, with 15 bases between them. The CDR3 totals 16 residues. CDR3 DNA sequence: TGTGCCAGCACCTCTGTAACGCAGACGAACACCGGGGAGCTGTTTTTT. Its translation is CASTSVTQTNTGELFF.

The chain couples TRBV5-4 to TRBJ1-2; a possible D gene is TRBD1 (5 bases). Trimming shortened V by 0 bases and J by 7 bases, and 16 bases separated the two germline ends. The CDR3 consists of 15 residues. Germline V gene lookup returns CDR1 SGHNT and CDR2 YYREEE (reference sequence). CDR3 bases: TGTGCCAGCAGCTTGGAGGCTGCGGGGCAATTTGGCTACACCTTC. Translation gives CASSLEAAGQFGYTF.

CDR3: CASSLDRHYGYTF. The CDR3 DNA reads TGTGCCAGCAGTCTTGACAGACACTATGGCTACACCTTC. V is TRBV27 and J is TRBJ1-2; D may be TRBD1 (5 bases). V was trimmed by 5 bases and J by 3 bases, leaving 10 bases between them. This CDR3 region has 13 residues. In germline, CDR1 is MNHEY, CDR2 SMNVEV (reference sequence).

J is TRBJ2-1 and V is TRBV5-4; the match to TRBD2 covers 8 bases. The germline gives CDR1 SGHNT, CDR2 YYREEE (reference sequence). V lost 4 bases and J lost 1; bases outside the gene matches: 10. CDR3 length equals 17 residues. The CDR3 nucleotides are TGTGCCAGCAGCCGCGGGTCCGGGGGGGCGTCCTACAATGAGCAGTTCTTC. Protein product: CASSRGSGGASYNEQFF.

This chain connects TRBV24-1 to TRBJ1-2, with TRBD1 identical over 8 bases. There are 15 residues in the CDR3. Germline V lookup: CDR1 KGHDR, CDR2 SFDVKD. Trimming removed 4 bases from V and 4 bases from J; junction bases left unmatched: 7. The CDR3 DNA reads as TGTGCCACCAGTGACCCTGGACAGGGAGTCTATGGCTACACCTTC. Translation: CATSDPGQGVYGYTF.

This clone was counted once. This chain joins TRBV6-5 and TRBJ1-2, with TRBD1 matching 9 bases. J lost 5 bases, V lost 7 bases, and 8 bases had no gene match. The CDR3 has 14 amino acids. CDR1 is MNHEY, CDR2 SVGAGI, per germline. DNA for the CDR3: TGTGCCAGCACCAGGACAGGGGAACATTATGGCTACACCTTC. Protein sequence: CASTRTGEHYGYTF.

This sequence joins TRBV2 and TRBJ2-7; D not resolved. The length of the CDR3 is 15 residues. The germline gives CDR1 SNHLY, CDR2 FYNNEI. Trimming cost V 3 bases and J 0 bases, with 12 bases left between them. CDR3 region: CASSEWAVDSYEQYF. CDR3 DNA: TGTGCCAGCAGTGAGTGGGCCGTTGACTCCTACGAGCAGTACTTC. The full variable domain, its missing parts supplied by reference TRBV2 and TRBJ2-7, is EPEVTQTPSHQVTQMGQEVILRCVPISNHLYFYWYRQILGQKVEFLVSFYNNEISEKSEIFDDQFSVERPDGSNFTLKIRSTKLEDSAMYFCASSEWAVDSYEQYFGPGTRLTVT.

This chain joins TRBV18 and TRBJ2-2; 8 bases align to TRBD1. CDR3 length: 17 residues. Germline assignment: CDR1 KGHSH and CDR2 LQKENI. V shed 3 bases and J 4 bases; nucleotides not matched to a gene: 10. CDR3 protein: CASSPLRTGSGTGELFF. CDR3 DNA sequence: TGTGCCAGCTCACCTCTAAGGACAGGGTCGGGCACCGGGGAGCTGTTTTTT.

The chain is built from TRBV3-1 (or the pseudogene TRBV3-2) and TRBJ2-5; possible D gene TRBD2, 5 bases. The V gene's germline CDR1 is LGHDT and CDR2 YNNKEL (reference sequence). CDR3 length: 15 residues. V shed 1 base and J shed 5 bases, with 14 bases lying between them. Written as DNA, the CDR3 is TGTGCCAGCAGCCAAGTAACGGGGATTGAGGAGACCCAGTACTTC. Translated, it gives CASSQVTGIEETQYF.

The chain employs TRBV3-1 (or the pseudogene TRBV3-2) and TRBJ2-2; D is uncertain. V was pared by 2 bases and J by 7 bases, with 11 bases between. The CDR3 is 14 residues long. Germline V gives CDR1 LGHDT, CDR2 YNNKEL (reference sequence). The CDR3 DNA reads as TGTGCCAGCAGCCAATCGGGTGGGTTCGGGGAGCTGTTTTTT. Translated, it gives CASSQSGGFGELFF.

The gene calls are TRBV15 and TRBJ2-1; the match to TRBD1 covers 9 bases. CDR3 length: 12 amino acids. The trim removed 9 bases at V and 12 bases at J, leaving 9 bases unmatched. Germline V gene lookup returns CDR1 LNHNV and CDR2 YYDKDF (reference sequence). CDR3 loop: CATGQGQGGQFF. CDR3 coding DNA: TGTGCCACGGGACAGGGCCAGGGAGGGCAGTTCTTC.

The chain uses TRBV28 and TRBJ2-7; D might be TRBD2 (6 bases). Germline V CDR1 and CDR2: MDHEN, SYDVKM. Trimming stripped 5 bases from V and 0 bases from J, with 17 bases between. The CDR3 is made up of 16 amino acids. CDR3: CASSQGPAGASYEQYF. In nucleotides, the CDR3 is TGTGCCAGCAGTCAGGGCCCAGCGGGTGCCTCCTACGAGCAGTACTTC.

V usage is TRBV5-6 and J usage is TRBJ2-7; D gene unclear. The CDR3 has 14 amino acids. Trimming stripped 6 bases from V and 0 bases from J, with 13 bases between. Germline loops: CDR1 SGHDT, CDR2 YYEEEE. The CDR3 loop reads CASTSSPGSYEQYF. CDR3 in DNA: TGTGCCAGCACCTCATCCCCGGGCTCCTACGAGCAGTACTTC.

Here the CDR3 DNA reads TGTGCCAGCATGAGGAACGGGGACACCGGGGAGCTGTTTTTT. It encodes CASMRNGDTGELFF. The chain recombines TRBV2 with TRBJ2-2; TRBD2 is a possible D gene (5 bases). The germline gives CDR1 SNHLY, CDR2 FYNNEI. V dropped 7 bases and J dropped 3 bases, with 12 bases sitting between them. The length of the CDR3 is 14 residues.

This chain links TRBV3-1 (or the pseudogene TRBV3-2) with TRBJ2-1, with TRBD2 as a possible D gene (7 bases). Germline CDR1 LGHDT, CDR2 YNNKEL (reference sequence). The V and J ends lost 4 bases and 0 bases respectively, with 16 bases between them. CDR3 length equals 17 residues. This CDR3 is CASSPRPGGSSYNEQFF. In DNA, the CDR3 is TGTGCCAGCAGCCCAAGGCCGGGGGGCTCCTCCTACAATGAGCAGTTCTTC.

The chain uses TRBV18 and TRBJ2-1, with TRBD1 matching 8 bases. Germline V gene data show CDR1 as KGHSH and CDR2 as LQKENI. Trimming cost V 0 bases and J 3 bases; bases outside gene matches: 1. CDR3 size: 15 residues. CDR3 in amino acids: CASSPPGTGYNEQFF. CDR3 DNA sequence: TGTGCCAGCTCACCACCCGGGACAGGCTACAATGAGCAGTTCTTC. Drawing the rest from reference TRBV18 and TRBJ2-1, the complete variable domain is NAGVMQNPRHLVRRRGQEARLRCSPMKGHSHVYWYRQLPEEGLKFMVYLQKENIIDESGMPKERFSAEFPKEGPSILRIQQVVRGDSAAYFCASSPPGTGYNEQFFGPGTRLTVL.

This rearrangement joins TRBV5-1 to TRBJ2-1; weak D call: TRBD1 (5 bases). This CDR3 is 13 amino acids long. V shed 4 bases and J shed 4 bases, with 9 bases lying between them. Germline-derived CDR1 and CDR2 are SGHRS and YFSETQ. CDR3 sequence reads: CASSTGPYNEQFF. The CDR3 coding sequence is TGCGCCAGCAGCACAGGACCGTACAATGAGCAGTTCTTC.

This chain connects TRBV7-8 to TRBJ2-7, with D maybe TRBD2 (6 bases). Looked up from germline, CDR1 is SGHVS and CDR2 is FQNEAQ. Between the trimmed V and J ends, which lost 4 bases and 0 bases, there was a span of 13 bases. This CDR3 is built from 15 residues. CDR3 nucleotides: TGTGCCAGCAGCTCAAGAAGCGGGTACTCCTACGAGCAGTACTTC. This codes for CASSSRSGYSYEQYF.

This clone was observed a single time. J is TRBJ2-1 and V is TRBV4-2; D is perhaps TRBD2 (6 bases). Germline CDR1 LGHNA, CDR2 YNFKEQ. V dropped 0 bases and J dropped 6 bases, with 18 bases sitting between them. CDR3 length equals 17 residues. The CDR3 region is CASSQDRIGGVLNEQFF. Here the CDR3 DNA reads TGTGCCAGCAGCCAAGATCGAATCGGGGGAGTTCTCAATGAGCAGTTCTTC.

The sample holds one count of this clone. The chain recombines TRBV19 with TRBJ1-5; D unresolved. V was cut by 5 bases and J by 6 bases, with 17 bases left in between. This CDR3 has 15 residues. Germline V gives CDR1 LNHDA, CDR2 SQIVND (reference sequence). DNA for the CDR3: TGTGCCAGTAGTTATCGAAGGGATGGGAGTCAGCCCCAGCATTTT. Translation gives CASSYRRDGSQPQHF. Using reference TRBV19 and TRBJ1-5 for the parts outside the CDR3, the full variable domain is DGGITQSPKYLFRKEGQNVTLSCEQNLNHDAMYWYRQDPGQGLRLIYYSQIVNDFQKGDIAEGYSVSREKKESFPLTVTSAQKNPTAFYLCASSYRRDGSQPQHFGDGTRLSIL.